These T cell receptor beta chains were read from a single sample in a study of blood T cell repertoires in COVID-19. Method: immunoSEQ multiplex PCR; TCRdb's copy keeps in-frame clones and lacks some. The data hold 150,000 to 200,000 clones, with under 90% observed a single time. The sample was peripheral blood. These receptors all come from a person aged 70 to 85 with COVID-19, enrolled during active disease. CDR3s include the opening cysteine and the closing phenylalanine or tryptophan. Fields, in order: J gene, V gene, CDR3 length, clone size, D gene, CDR3 protein, CDR3 DNA. D genes are given only for firm matches. The size entry is marked missing in some rows and otherwise reads once, few, many or a size class.

>TRBJ1-5|TRBV6-2/TRBV6-3|16|.|.
CASSYSTPMGNQPQHF
TGTGCCAGCAGTTACAGTACACCAATGGGCAATCAGCCCCAGCATTTT
>TRBJ1-2|TRBV28|15|.|TRBD1
CASSPTDRGPYGYTF
TGTGCCAGCAGTCCCACGGACAGGGGGCCCTATGGCTACACCTTC
>TRBJ2-1|TRBV11-3|17|.|.
CASSKSSLVLSVLSEFF
TGTGCCAGCAGCAAATCTTCCCTCGTGTTGTCGGTATTATCTGAGTTCTTC
>TRBJ2-1|TRBV19|15|.|.
CASKDSPEEYNEQFF
TGTGCCAGTAAGGACAGTCCCGAAGAGTACAATGAGCAGTTCTTC
>TRBJ1-5|TRBV5-5|15|.|.
CASSPTETGYQPQHF
TGTGCCAGCAGCCCGACCGAGACAGGATATCAGCCCCAGCATTTT
>TRBJ1-6|TRBV15|17|.|.
CATSRDRGRIMGSPLHF
TGTGCCACCAGCAGAGATCGTGGCAGGATCATGGGTTCACCCCTCCACTTT
>TRBJ1-6|TRBV10-3|13|.|.
CANTPGRDSPLHF
TGTGCCAACACCCCGGGCAGGGATTCACCCCTCCACTTT
>TRBJ2-5|TRBV5-6|15|.|TRBD1
CASSPGQGPQETQYF
TGTGCCAGCAGCCCCGGACAGGGTCCACAAGAGACCCAGTACTTC
>TRBJ2-2|TRBV3-1/TRBV3-2|16|.|.
CASSQWARKDTGELFF
TGTGCCAGCAGCCAATGGGCCCGAAAGGACACCGGGGAGCTGTTTTTT
>TRBJ2-1|TRBV4-2|16|.|.
CASSPTTSPGGNEQFF
TGTGCCAGCAGCCCCACGACCTCTCCTGGGGGGAATGAGCAGTTCTTC
>TRBJ2-1|TRBV9|15|.|TRBD1
CASSEGTVSYNEQFF
TGTGCCAGCAGCGAGGGGACAGTATCCTACAATGAGCAGTTCTTC
>TRBJ1-1|TRBV9|14|.|.
CASSARQANTEAFF
TGTGCCAGCAGCGCACGACAGGCAAACACTGAAGCTTTCTTT
>TRBJ1-1|TRBV10-3|12|.|.
CATRGTGTEAFF
TGTGCCACCAGGGGCACAGGCACTGAAGCTTTCTTT
>TRBJ2-3|TRBV5-6|16|once|TRBD2
CASSLWTSSFTDTQYF
TGTGCCAGCAGCTTATGGACTAGCAGCTTCACAGATACGCAGTATTTT
>TRBJ2-2|TRBV7-2|14|.|.
CASSLVGSAGELFF
TGTGCCAGCAGCTTAGTGGGTAGCGCCGGGGAGCTGTTTTTT
>TRBJ1-3|TRBV5-5|16|once|TRBD1
CASSLIGQGGGNTIYF
TGTGCCAGCAGCTTGATTGGACAGGGGGGAGGAAACACCATATATTTT
>TRBJ2-2|TRBV4-2|14|.|.
CASSQESSNGELFF
TGTGCCAGCAGCCAAGAGTCTAGCAACGGGGAGCTGTTTTTT
>TRBJ2-7|TRBV7-2|15|.|TRBD2
CASSIQRERTYEQYF
TGTGCCAGCAGCATTCAGCGGGAGCGAACCTACGAGCAGTACTTC
>TRBJ1-5|TRBV7-2|15|.|.
CASSSSDRRGQPQHF
TGTGCCAGCAGCTCGTCAGACAGGCGCGGTCAGCCCCAGCATTTT
>TRBJ2-1|TRBV9|19|.|.
CASSSPSGSRFSSYNEQFF
TGTGCCAGCAGCTCTCCTTCGGGGTCCCGATTCAGCTCCTACAATGAGCAGTTCTTC
>TRBJ2-3|TRBV6-2/TRBV6-3|16|few|.
CASSKTLRGAADTQYF
TGTGCCAGCAGCAAAACCCTTCGGGGGGCCGCAGATACGCAGTATTTT
>TRBJ1-4|TRBV6-1|16|.|TRBD1
CASSEFRTGEQEKLFF
TGTGCCAGCAGTGAGTTCAGAACAGGGGAGCAGGAAAAACTGTTTTTT
>TRBJ1-5|TRBV19|14|once|.
CASSIPGGSQPQHF
TGTGCCAGTAGTATTCCGGGGGGGAGTCAGCCCCAGCATTTT
>TRBJ2-6|TRBV6-1|16|.|TRBD1
CASSDQGASGANVLTF
TGTGCCAGCAGTGACCAGGGGGCCTCTGGGGCCAACGTCCTGACTTTC
>TRBJ1-6|TRBV7-2|15|.|TRBD1
CASSTLGQGASPLHF
TGTGCCAGCAGCACCCTGGGACAGGGAGCTTCACCCCTCCACTTT
>TRBJ2-2|TRBV6-2/TRBV6-3|15|.|.
CASSYRGQNTGELFF
TGTGCCAGCAGTTACCGGGGACAGAACACCGGGGAGCTGTTTTTT
>TRBJ1-2|TRBV5-1|13|.|TRBD1
CASSSGQVNGYTF
TGCGCCAGCAGCTCCGGACAGGTCAATGGCTACACCTTC
>TRBJ1-3|TRBV27|16|.|.
CASSLRGPSSGNTIYF
TGTGCCAGCAGTCTACGCGGCCCGAGCTCTGGAAACACCATATATTTT
>TRBJ2-2|TRBV9|17|.|TRBD2
CASSAGTSGANTGELFF
TGTGCCAGCAGCGCCGGGACTAGCGGAGCGAACACCGGGGAGCTGTTTTTT
>TRBJ1-2|TRBV9|14|.|TRBD1
CASSVDNRGHGYTF
TGTGCCAGCAGCGTAGATAACAGGGGGCATGGCTACACCTTC
>TRBJ1-2|TRBV29-1|18|many|TRBD1
CSVEDLVTGEFFVYGYTF
TGCAGCGTTGAAGATCTGGTGACAGGGGAGTTTTTTGTCTATGGCTACACCTTC
>TRBJ2-7|TRBV11-2|15|.|.
CASSLALWGAYEQYF
TGTGCCAGCAGCCTAGCCCTTTGGGGAGCCTACGAGCAGTACTTC
>TRBJ2-1|TRBV5-1|16|.|TRBD2
CASSLARLAGVSEQFF
TGCGCCAGCAGCTTGGCTAGGCTAGCGGGAGTTAGTGAGCAGTTCTTC
>TRBJ2-1|TRBV7-3|13|once|.
CASSPPGVAEQFF
TGTGCCAGCAGCCCACCAGGGGTAGCTGAGCAGTTCTTC
>TRBJ2-2|TRBV3-1/TRBV3-2|18|.|TRBD2
CASSQTSGRARVSGELFF
TGTGCCAGCAGCCAGACTAGCGGGAGGGCCCGAGTCTCCGGGGAGCTGTTTTTT
>TRBJ1-4|TRBV29-1|15|.|.
CSVDHPGGANEKLFF
TGCAGCGTTGATCATCCGGGGGGGGCTAATGAAAAACTGTTTTTT
>TRBJ1-4|TRBV15|15|.|TRBD1
CATSNSDRVKEKLFF
TGTGCCACCAGCAACTCAGACAGGGTTAAAGAAAAACTGTTTTTT
>TRBJ1-3|TRBV7-8|15|.|.
CASSLAGAPGNTIYF
TGTGCCAGCAGCTTAGCGGGGGCTCCTGGAAACACCATATATTTT
>TRBJ1-1|TRBV29-1|14|.|TRBD1
CSGDRGQGYTEAFF
TGCAGCGGGGACCGTGGACAGGGCTACACTGAAGCTTTCTTT
>TRBJ2-1|TRBV20-1|14|.|TRBD2
CSASLAGLKNEQFF
TGCAGTGCTAGTCTAGCGGGATTGAAAAATGAGCAGTTCTTC
>TRBJ1-5|TRBV6-2/TRBV6-3|15|.|.
CASSWGQSGNQPQHF
TGTGCCAGCAGCTGGGGACAAAGTGGCAATCAGCCCCAGCATTTT
>TRBJ2-7|TRBV28|14|.|TRBD2
CASLPAGAWGEQYF
TGTGCCAGCTTACCAGCGGGAGCGTGGGGCGAGCAGTACTTC
>TRBJ2-5|TRBV2|12|.|.
CASSRLLETQYF
TGTGCCAGCAGTAGACTATTGGAGACCCAGTACTTC
>TRBJ1-4|TRBV5-5|17|.|TRBD1
CASSGRGQGTTNEKLFF
TGTGCCAGCAGCGGCCGGGGACAGGGTACAACTAATGAAAAACTGTTTTTT
>TRBJ1-4|TRBV11-2|15|.|TRBD1
CASSPRTGNNEKLFF
TGTGCCAGCAGCCCGAGGACAGGGAATAATGAAAAACTGTTTTTT
>TRBJ2-7|TRBV9|15|few|.
CASSVDPGGSYEQYF
TGTGCCAGCAGCGTAGATCCCGGAGGTTCCTACGAGCAGTACTTC
>TRBJ1-3|TRBV28|15|.|.
CASSLAPSSGNTIYF
TGTGCCAGCAGTTTAGCCCCGAGCTCTGGAAACACCATATATTTT
>TRBJ2-3|TRBV15|16|.|TRBD2
CATSRDTRGSTDTQYF
TGTGCCACCAGCAGAGATACGCGGGGGAGCACAGATACGCAGTATTTT
>TRBJ2-3|TRBV7-8|12|few|.
CASSSSTYTQYF
TGTGCCAGCAGCTCCTCCACTTATACGCAGTATTTT
>TRBJ1-5|TRBV4-2|16|once|TRBD1
CASSATGTGENQPQHF
TGTGCCAGCAGCGCCACCGGGACAGGAGAAAATCAGCCCCAGCATTTT
>TRBJ2-7|TRBV5-1|16|.|.
CASSLGGLLSSYEQYF
TGCGCCAGCAGCTTGGGGGGACTCCTAAGCTCCTACGAGCAGTACTTC
>TRBJ1-1|TRBV15|15|.|TRBD1
CATRPRGQGFTEAFF
TGTGCCACCAGACCTCGAGGACAGGGTTTTACTGAAGCTTTCTTT
>TRBJ2-7|TRBV7-7|17|.|.
CASSLVSQRKNSYEQYF
TGTGCCAGCAGCTTAGTATCTCAGCGGAAGAACTCCTACGAGCAGTACTTC